Listed below are T cell receptor beta chains from one sample, sequenced in a study of blood T cell repertoires in COVID-19. Here immunoSEQ multiplex PCR was the method, and the copy in TCRdb shows in-frame clones only, minus some. The sample consists of about 210,000 clones, roughly four fifths of them appearing once. Sequencing input: peripheral blood. The receptors originated from a woman between 35 and 50 years old with acute or convalescent COVID-19. Each CDR3 is given with its conserved first and last residue. The order of the fields is CDR3 length, D gene, clone size, V gene, J gene, CDR3 protein, CDR3 DNA. A D gene is named only where the DNA matches it firmly. Rows give clone size only sometimes, using once, few, many, or a class for an expanded clone.

length: 15; D: NA; size: NA; V: TRBV9; J: TRBJ2-7; CDR3: CASSAQQDVTYEQYF; DNA: TGTGCCAGCAGCGCCCAACAGGACGTTACCTACGAGCAGTACTTC
length: 15; D: TRBD1; size: NA; V: TRBV19; J: TRBJ2-1; CDR3: CASAQGSQRYNEQFF; DNA: TGTGCCAGTGCACAGGGGTCCCAGAGGTACAATGAGCAGTTCTTC
length: 16; D: NA; size: NA; V: TRBV9; J: TRBJ2-3; CDR3: CASSVAGPPQTDTQYF; DNA: TGTGCCAGCAGCGTAGCTGGCCCGCCTCAGACAGATACGCAGTATTTT
length: 15; D: TRBD2; size: once; V: TRBV9; J: TRBJ2-1; CDR3: CASSVSSGRFNEQFF; DNA: TGTGCCAGCAGCGTCTCCAGCGGGAGGTTCAATGAGCAGTTCTTC
length: 17; D: NA; size: NA; V: TRBV4-3; J: TRBJ2-1; CDR3: CASSQDGTTRSYNEQFF; DNA: TGCGCCAGCAGCCAAGATGGAACTACACGCTCCTACAATGAGCAGTTCTTC
length: 14; D: NA; size: NA; V: TRBV11-2; J: TRBJ2-5; CDR3: CASSLEQGRETQYF; DNA: TGTGCCAGCAGCTTAGAACAGGGTAGAGAGACCCAGTACTTC
length: 15; D: NA; size: NA; V: TRBV6-2/TRBV6-3; J: TRBJ1-3; CDR3: CASSYRGHSGNTIYF; DNA: TGTGCCAGCAGTTACAGGGGACACTCTGGAAACACCATATATTTT
length: 13; D: NA; size: NA; V: TRBV12-5; J: TRBJ2-1; CDR3: CAILVSSYNEQFF; DNA: TGTGCTATTTTGGTGAGCTCCTACAATGAGCAGTTCTTC
length: 15; D: NA; size: NA; V: TRBV7-7; J: TRBJ2-5; CDR3: CASSPPTGLQETQYF; DNA: TGTGCCAGCAGCCCACCGACAGGCCTCCAAGAGACCCAGTACTTC
length: 18; D: TRBD1; size: NA; V: TRBV12-5; J: TRBJ2-2; CDR3: CASGLVDTYRGQTGELFF; DNA: TGTGCTAGTGGTTTGGTAGATACCTACAGGGGGCAAACCGGGGAGCTGTTTTTT
length: 14; D: TRBD1; size: NA; V: TRBV6-5; J: TRBJ1-6; CDR3: CASSQTGGRSPLHF; DNA: TGTGCCAGCAGTCAGACAGGGGGCAGGTCACCCCTCCACTTT
length: 15; D: TRBD1; size: NA; V: TRBV25-1; J: TRBJ1-2; CDR3: CASKTPGQGPYGYTF; DNA: TGTGCCAGCAAAACTCCGGGACAGGGCCCCTATGGCTACACCTTC
length: 14; D: NA; size: NA; V: TRBV5-4; J: TRBJ1-1; CDR3: CASSTNMVSTEAFF; DNA: TGTGCCAGCAGCACAAACATGGTCAGCACTGAAGCTTTCTTT
length: 14; D: NA; size: NA; V: TRBV2; J: TRBJ1-1; CDR3: CASSVRGGNTEAFF; DNA: TGTGCCAGCAGTGTTAGGGGGGGGAACACTGAAGCTTTCTTT
length: 16; D: NA; size: few; V: TRBV11-2; J: TRBJ2-4; CDR3: CASSLDQVLAKNIQYF; DNA: TGTGCCAGCAGCTTAGATCAGGTGTTAGCCAAAAACATTCAGTACTTC
length: 14; D: TRBD1; size: NA; V: TRBV11-2; J: TRBJ2-7; CDR3: CASSLGTGPYEQYF; DNA: TGTGCCAGCAGCTTAGGGACAGGTCCCTACGAGCAGTACTTC
length: 15; D: NA; size: NA; V: TRBV7-2; J: TRBJ2-4; CDR3: CASSLFVLAKNIQYF; DNA: TGTGCCAGCAGCTTATTCGTGTTAGCCAAAAACATTCAGTACTTC
length: 17; D: NA; size: NA; V: TRBV5-6; J: TRBJ1-2; CDR3: CASSRTRIGRGGVGYTF; DNA: TGTGCCAGCAGCAGAACTCGCATCGGGAGGGGCGGAGTGGGCTACACCTTC
length: 15; D: NA; size: NA; V: TRBV19; J: TRBJ1-1; CDR3: CASSSLPIGGTEAFF; DNA: TGTGCCAGTAGCTCCCTCCCCATAGGGGGAACTGAAGCTTTCTTT
length: 16; D: NA; size: NA; V: TRBV27; J: TRBJ2-2; CDR3: CASSLSNTLRPGELFF; DNA: TGTGCCAGCAGTTTATCCAACACCTTGAGGCCCGGGGAGCTGTTTTTT
length: 17; D: TRBD2; size: few; V: TRBV7-9; J: TRBJ2-1; CDR3: CASSFQTSGSKFNEQFF; DNA: TGTGCCAGCAGCTTTCAGACTAGCGGGAGTAAGTTTAATGAGCAGTTCTTC
length: 13; D: NA; size: NA; V: TRBV5-6; J: TRBJ2-5; CDR3: CASSRGRRETQYF; DNA: TGTGCCAGCAGTCGGGGTAGGAGGGAGACCCAGTACTTC
length: 13; D: NA; size: NA; V: TRBV7-9; J: TRBJ1-2; CDR3: CASSLPGVWGYTF; DNA: TGTGCCAGCAGCCTTCCGGGGGTGTGGGGCTACACCTTC
length: 13; D: NA; size: NA; V: TRBV10-3; J: TRBJ2-7; CDR3: CAISKEGHYEQYF; DNA: TGTGCCATCAGTAAGGAGGGTCACTACGAGCAGTACTTC
length: 16; D: NA; size: NA; V: TRBV5-8; J: TRBJ1-2; CDR3: CASSSTAGRGMYGYTF; DNA: TGTGCCAGCAGCTCGACTGCGGGACGGGGGATGTATGGCTACACCTTC
length: 12; D: TRBD2; size: once; V: TRBV3-1/TRBV3-2; J: TRBJ2-1; CDR3: CASSQGGAEQFF; DNA: TGTGCCAGCAGCCAGGGAGGGGCTGAGCAGTTCTTC
length: 15; D: NA; size: NA; V: TRBV2; J: TRBJ1-6; CDR3: CASSELGREGSPLHF; DNA: TGTGCCAGCAGTGAATTAGGCAGGGAGGGCTCACCCCTCCACTTT
length: 14; D: NA; size: once; V: TRBV7-2; J: TRBJ1-2; CDR3: CASSHRDRIYGYTF; DNA: TGTGCCAGCAGCCACCGTGACAGGATCTATGGCTACACCTTC
length: 13; D: TRBD1; size: NA; V: TRBV12-3/TRBV12-4; J: TRBJ1-1; CDR3: CASSRTGGTEAFF; DNA: TGTGCCAGCAGCCGAACAGGGGGCACTGAAGCTTTCTTT
length: 14; D: TRBD2; size: NA; V: TRBV6-4; J: TRBJ2-3; CDR3: CASRASGGGSSQYF; DNA: TGTGCCAGCAGAGCAAGCGGGGGCGGTTCGTCGCAGTATTTT
length: 14; D: NA; size: once; V: TRBV5-1; J: TRBJ1-2; CDR3: CASSVTGDGYGYTF; DNA: TGCGCCAGCAGCGTAACAGGTGATGGGTATGGCTACACCTTC